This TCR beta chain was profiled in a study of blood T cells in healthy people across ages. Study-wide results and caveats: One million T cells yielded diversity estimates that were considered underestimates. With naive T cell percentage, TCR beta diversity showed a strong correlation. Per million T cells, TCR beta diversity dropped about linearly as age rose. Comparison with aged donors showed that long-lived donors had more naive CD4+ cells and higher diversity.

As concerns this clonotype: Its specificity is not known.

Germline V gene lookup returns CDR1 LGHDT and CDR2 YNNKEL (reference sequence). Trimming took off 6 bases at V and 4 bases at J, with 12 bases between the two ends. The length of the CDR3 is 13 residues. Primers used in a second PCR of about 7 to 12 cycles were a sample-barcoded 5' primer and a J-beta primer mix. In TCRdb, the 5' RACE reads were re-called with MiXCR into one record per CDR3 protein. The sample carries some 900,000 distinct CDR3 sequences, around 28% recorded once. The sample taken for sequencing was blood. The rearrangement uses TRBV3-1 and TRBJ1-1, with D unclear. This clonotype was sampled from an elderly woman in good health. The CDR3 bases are TGTGCCAGCAGTTGGGAGGCCGGCACTGAAGCTTTCTTT. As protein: CASSWEAGTEAFF.